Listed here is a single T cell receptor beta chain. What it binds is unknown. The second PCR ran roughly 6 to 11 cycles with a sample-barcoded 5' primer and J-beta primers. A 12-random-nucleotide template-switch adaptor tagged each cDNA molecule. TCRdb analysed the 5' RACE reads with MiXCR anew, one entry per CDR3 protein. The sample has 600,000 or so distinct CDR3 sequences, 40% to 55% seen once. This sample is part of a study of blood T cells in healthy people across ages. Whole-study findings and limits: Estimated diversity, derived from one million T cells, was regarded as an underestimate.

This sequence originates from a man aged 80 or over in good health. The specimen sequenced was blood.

The CDR3 is CASREIRDRGGEQYF. DNA of the CDR3: TGTGCCAGCAGAGAAATCCGGGACAGGGGCGGCGAGCAGTACTTC. V usage is TRBV6-2 or TRBV6-3 and J usage is TRBJ2-7, with 10 bases matching TRBD1. This CDR3 contains 15 residues. J lost 6 bases, V lost 6 bases, and 11 bases had no gene match. CDR1 MNHEY and CDR2 SVGEGT come from the germline V gene.